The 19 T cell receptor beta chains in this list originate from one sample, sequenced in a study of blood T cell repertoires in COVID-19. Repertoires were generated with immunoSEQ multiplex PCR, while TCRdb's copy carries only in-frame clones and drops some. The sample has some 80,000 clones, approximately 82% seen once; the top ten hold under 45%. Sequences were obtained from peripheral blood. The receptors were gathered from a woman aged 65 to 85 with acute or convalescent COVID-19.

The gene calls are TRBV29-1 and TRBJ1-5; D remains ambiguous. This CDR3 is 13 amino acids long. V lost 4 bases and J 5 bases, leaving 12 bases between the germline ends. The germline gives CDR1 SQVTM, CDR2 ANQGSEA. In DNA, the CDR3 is TGCAGCGTTGTCGCGGGGTTCGATCAGCCCCAGCATTTT. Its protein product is CSVVAGFDQPQHF.

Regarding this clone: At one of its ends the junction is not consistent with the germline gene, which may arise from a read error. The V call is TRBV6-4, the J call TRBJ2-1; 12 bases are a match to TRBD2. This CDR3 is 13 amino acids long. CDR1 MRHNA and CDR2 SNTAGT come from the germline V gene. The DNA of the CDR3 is TGTGCCAGCAGTGAGGAAGCTAGCGGGAGGGAGATCTTC. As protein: CASSEEASGREIF.

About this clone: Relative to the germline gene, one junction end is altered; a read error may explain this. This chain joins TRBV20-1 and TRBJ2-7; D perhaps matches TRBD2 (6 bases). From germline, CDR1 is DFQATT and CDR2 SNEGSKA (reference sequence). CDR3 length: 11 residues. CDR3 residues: CSAPTGEIVSF. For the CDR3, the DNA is TGCAGTGCCCCCACGGGGGAAATAGTAAGCTTC.

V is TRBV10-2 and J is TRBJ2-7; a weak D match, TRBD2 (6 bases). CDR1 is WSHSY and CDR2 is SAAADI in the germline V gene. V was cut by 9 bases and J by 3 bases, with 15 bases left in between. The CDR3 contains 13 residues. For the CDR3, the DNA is TGCGCCAGGTTGCTAGCGTCTGACTACGAGCAGTACTTC. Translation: CARLLASDYEQYF.

The CDR3 loop is CASRRLAGQGPYNEQFF. The DNA for the CDR3 is TGTGCCAGCAGACGACTAGCGGGTCAGGGCCCCTACAATGAGCAGTTCTTC. The chain combines TRBV27 with TRBJ2-1; 10 bases line up with TRBD2. After removal of 6 bases from V and 2 bases from J, the junction contained 10 bases not matched to a gene. The CDR3 sequence is 17 residues long. Germline assignment: CDR1 MNHEY and CDR2 SMNVEV (reference sequence).

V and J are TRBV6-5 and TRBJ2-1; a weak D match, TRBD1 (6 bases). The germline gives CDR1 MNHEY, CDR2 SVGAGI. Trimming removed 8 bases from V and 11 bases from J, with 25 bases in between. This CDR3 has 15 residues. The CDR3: CASRPIQGHQFQQFF. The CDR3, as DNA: TGTGCCAGCCGTCCTATTCAGGGGCACCAATTTCAGCAGTTCTTC.

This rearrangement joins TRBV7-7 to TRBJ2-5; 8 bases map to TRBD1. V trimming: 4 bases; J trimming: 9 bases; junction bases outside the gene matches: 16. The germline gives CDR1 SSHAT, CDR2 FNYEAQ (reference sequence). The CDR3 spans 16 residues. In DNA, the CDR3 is TGTGCCAGCAGCTCGGATCGACAGGGGCGAAGTTCGTCCCAGTACTTC. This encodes CASSSDRQGRSSSQYF.

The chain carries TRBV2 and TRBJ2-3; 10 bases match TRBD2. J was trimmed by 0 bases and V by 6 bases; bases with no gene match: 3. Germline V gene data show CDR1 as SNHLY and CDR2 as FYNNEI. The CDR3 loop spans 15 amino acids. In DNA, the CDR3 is TGTGCCAGCAGCCCGACTAGCGGGAGCACAGATACGCAGTATTTT. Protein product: CASSPTSGSTDTQYF.

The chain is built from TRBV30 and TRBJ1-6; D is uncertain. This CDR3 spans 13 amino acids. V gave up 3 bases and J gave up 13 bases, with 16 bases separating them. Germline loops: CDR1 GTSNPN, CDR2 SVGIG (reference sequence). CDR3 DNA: TGTGCCTGGAGGCCCTCCCCCTACGGGCCCCTCCACTTT. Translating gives CAWRPSPYGPLHF.

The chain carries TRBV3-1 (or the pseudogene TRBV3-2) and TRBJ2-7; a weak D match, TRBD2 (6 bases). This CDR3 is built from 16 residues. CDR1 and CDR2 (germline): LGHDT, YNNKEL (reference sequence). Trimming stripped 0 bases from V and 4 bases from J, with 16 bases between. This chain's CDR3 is CASSQDLVTGTYEQYF. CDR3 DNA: TGTGCCAGCAGCCAAGATCTCGTAACGGGGACTTACGAGCAGTACTTC.

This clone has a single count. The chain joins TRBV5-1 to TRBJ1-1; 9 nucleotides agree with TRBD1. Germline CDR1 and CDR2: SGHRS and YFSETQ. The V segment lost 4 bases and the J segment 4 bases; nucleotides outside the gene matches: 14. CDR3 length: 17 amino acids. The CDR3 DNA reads TGCGCCAGCAGCCGCTATACAGGGGGCGGCGCGGGCACTGAAGCTTTCTTT. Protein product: CASSRYTGGGAGTEAFF.

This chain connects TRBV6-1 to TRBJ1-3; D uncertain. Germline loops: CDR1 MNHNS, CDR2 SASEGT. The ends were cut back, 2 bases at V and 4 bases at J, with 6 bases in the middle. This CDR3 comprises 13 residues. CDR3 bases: TGTGCCAGCAGTGAAAGCGGGGGAAACACCATATATTTT. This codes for CASSESGGNTIYF.

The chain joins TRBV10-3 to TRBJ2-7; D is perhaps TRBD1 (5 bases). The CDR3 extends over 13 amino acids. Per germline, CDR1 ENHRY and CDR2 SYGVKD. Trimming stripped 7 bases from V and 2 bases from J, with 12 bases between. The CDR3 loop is CAIKTEPTYEQYF. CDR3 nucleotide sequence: TGTGCCATCAAGACAGAACCTACCTACGAGCAGTACTTC.

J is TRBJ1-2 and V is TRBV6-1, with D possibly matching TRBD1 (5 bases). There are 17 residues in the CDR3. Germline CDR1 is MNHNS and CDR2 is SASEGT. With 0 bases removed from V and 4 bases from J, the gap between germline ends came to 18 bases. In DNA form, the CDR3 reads TGTGCCAGCAGTGAAGCGGTTTCGGCGGGACTGACCTATGGCTACACCTTC. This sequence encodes CASSEAVSAGLTYGYTF.

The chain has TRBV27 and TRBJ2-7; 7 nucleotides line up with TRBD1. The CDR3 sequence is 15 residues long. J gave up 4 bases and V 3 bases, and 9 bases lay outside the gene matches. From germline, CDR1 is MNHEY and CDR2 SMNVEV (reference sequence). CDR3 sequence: CASSLSATGIYEQYF. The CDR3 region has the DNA TGTGCCAGCAGTTTGAGCGCGACAGGGATTTACGAGCAGTACTTC.

The CDR3 DNA is TGTGCCAGCAGCGTAGATGAGGGATACACTGAAGCTTTCTTT. Its protein product is CASSVDEGYTEAFF. The chain links TRBV9 to TRBJ1-1; D is ambiguous. The CDR3 totals 14 residues. Trimming removed 0 bases at V and 3 bases at J, with 9 bases between. CDR1 is SGDLS, CDR2 YYNGEE, per germline.

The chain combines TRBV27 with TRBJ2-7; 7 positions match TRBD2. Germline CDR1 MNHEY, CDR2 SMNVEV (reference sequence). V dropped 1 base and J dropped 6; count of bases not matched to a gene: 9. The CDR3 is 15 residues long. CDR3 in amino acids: CASSLWAGAHPEQYF. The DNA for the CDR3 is TGTGCCAGCAGTTTATGGGCGGGAGCGCATCCCGAGCAGTACTTC.

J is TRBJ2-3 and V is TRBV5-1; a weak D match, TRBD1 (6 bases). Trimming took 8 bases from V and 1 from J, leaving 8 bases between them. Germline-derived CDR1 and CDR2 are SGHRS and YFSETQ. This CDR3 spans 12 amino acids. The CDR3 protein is CASRQGTDTQYF. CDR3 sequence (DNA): TGCGCCAGTAGACAGGGCACAGATACGCAGTATTTT.

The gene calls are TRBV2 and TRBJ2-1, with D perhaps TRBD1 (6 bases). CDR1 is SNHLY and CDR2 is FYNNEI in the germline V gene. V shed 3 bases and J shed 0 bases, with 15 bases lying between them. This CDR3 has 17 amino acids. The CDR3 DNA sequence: TGTGCCAGCAGTGATGCGCCAGGGGCTAGCTCCTACAATGAGCAGTTCTTC. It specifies CASSDAPGASSYNEQFF.